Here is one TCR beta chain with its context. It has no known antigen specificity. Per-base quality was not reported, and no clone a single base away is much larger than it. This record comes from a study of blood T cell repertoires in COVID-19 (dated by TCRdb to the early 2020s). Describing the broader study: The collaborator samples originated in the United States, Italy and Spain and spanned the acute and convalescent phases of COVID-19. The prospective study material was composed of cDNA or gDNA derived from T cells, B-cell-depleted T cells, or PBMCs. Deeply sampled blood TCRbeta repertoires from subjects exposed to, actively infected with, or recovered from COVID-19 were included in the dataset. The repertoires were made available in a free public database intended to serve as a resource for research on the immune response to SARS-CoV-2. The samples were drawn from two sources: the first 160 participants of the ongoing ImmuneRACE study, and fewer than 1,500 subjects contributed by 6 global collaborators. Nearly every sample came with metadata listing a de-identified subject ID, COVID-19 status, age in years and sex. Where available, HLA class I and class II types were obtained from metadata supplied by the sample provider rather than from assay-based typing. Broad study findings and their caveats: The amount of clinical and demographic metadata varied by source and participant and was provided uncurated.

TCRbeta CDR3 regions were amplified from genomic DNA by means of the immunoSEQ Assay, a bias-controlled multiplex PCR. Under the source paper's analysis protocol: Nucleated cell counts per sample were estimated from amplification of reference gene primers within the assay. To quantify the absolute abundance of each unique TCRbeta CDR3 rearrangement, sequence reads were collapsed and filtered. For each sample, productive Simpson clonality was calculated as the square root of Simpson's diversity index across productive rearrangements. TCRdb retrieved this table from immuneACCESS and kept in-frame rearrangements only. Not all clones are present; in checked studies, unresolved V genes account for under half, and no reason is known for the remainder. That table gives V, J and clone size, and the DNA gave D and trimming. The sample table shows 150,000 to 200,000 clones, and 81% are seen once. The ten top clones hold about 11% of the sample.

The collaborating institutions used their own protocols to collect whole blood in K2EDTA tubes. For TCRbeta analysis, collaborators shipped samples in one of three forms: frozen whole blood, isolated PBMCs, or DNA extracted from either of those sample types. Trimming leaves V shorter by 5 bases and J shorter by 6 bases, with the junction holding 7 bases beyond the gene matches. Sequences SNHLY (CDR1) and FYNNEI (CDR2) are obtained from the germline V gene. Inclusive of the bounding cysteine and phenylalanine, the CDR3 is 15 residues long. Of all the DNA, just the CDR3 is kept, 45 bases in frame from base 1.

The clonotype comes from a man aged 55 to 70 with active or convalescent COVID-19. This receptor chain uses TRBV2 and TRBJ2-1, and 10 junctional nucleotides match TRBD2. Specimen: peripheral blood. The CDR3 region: CASSSAGGGPNEQFF. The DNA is TGTGCCAGCAGTTCAGCGGGGGGGGGTCCCAATGAGCAGTTCTTC. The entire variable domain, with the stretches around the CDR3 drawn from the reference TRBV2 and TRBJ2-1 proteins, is EPEVTQTPSHQVTQMGQEVILRCVPISNHLYFYWYRQILGQKVEFLVSFYNNEISEKSEIFDDQFSVERPDGSNFTLKIRSTKLEDSAMYFCASSSAGGGPNEQFFGPGTRLTVL.